What follows are 18 T cell receptor beta chains derived from one specimen sequenced in a study of blood T cell repertoires in COVID-19. Assay used: immunoSEQ multiplex PCR; TCRdb lists only in-frame clones, some missing. Of roughly 150,000 clones in the sample, around 80% are singletons; the top ten hold 15% to 20%. The specimen was PBMCs or T cells enriched from blood (not recorded which). The source of these receptors is a woman in her seventies in a cohort exposed to, infected with or recovered from COVID-19 (not recorded which).

The chain employs TRBV18 and TRBJ2-2; 9 positions agree with TRBD2. V shed 0 bases and J 4 bases; nucleotides not matched to a gene: 6. The germline V gene encodes CDR1 KGHSH and CDR2 LQKENI. The CDR3 covers 17 residues. The CDR3 sequence is CASSPPLLAGATGELFF. The DNA of the CDR3 is TGTGCCAGCTCACCACCGTTACTAGCGGGTGCCACCGGGGAGCTGTTTTTT.

The chain is built from TRBV3-1 (or the pseudogene TRBV3-2) and TRBJ2-3, with 14 bases aligning to TRBD2. CDR1 and CDR2 from the germline V gene are LGHDT and YNNKEL (reference sequence). The CDR3 has 20 amino acids. J gave up 1 base and V 3 bases, and 12 bases lay outside the gene matches. CDR3 region: CASSQGTSGSLMWGTDTQYF. DNA for the CDR3: TGTGCCAGCAGCCAGGGGACTAGCGGGAGTTTGATGTGGGGCACAGATACGCAGTATTTT.

V and J are TRBV5-4 and TRBJ2-5; 11 bases are shared with TRBD2. J gave up 5 bases and V 1 base, and 7 bases lay outside the gene matches. Germline-derived CDR1 and CDR2 are SGHNT and YYREEE (reference sequence). The CDR3 spans 16 residues. DNA of the CDR3: TGTGCCAGCAGCTTGAAACTAGCGGGAGCTTTGGAGACCCAGTACTTC. This gives the protein CASSLKLAGALETQYF.

This clone was recorded at least ten times. The rearrangement uses TRBV2 and TRBJ2-7; 12 positions agree with TRBD2. Germline lookup yields CDR1 SNHLY and CDR2 FYNNEI. The CDR3 is 16 residues long. V shed 6 bases, J shed 3 bases, and the junction held 9 bases outside the gene matches. Here the CDR3 DNA reads TGTGCCAGCAGATCCAGACTAGCGGGAGTAAGCTACGAGCAGTACTTC. This sequence encodes CASRSRLAGVSYEQYF.

This chain links TRBV6-5 with TRBJ2-1; D is undetermined. This CDR3 has 12 residues. Germline-derived CDR1 and CDR2 are MNHEY and SVGAGI. Trimming stripped 6 bases from V and 4 bases from J, with 7 bases between. The CDR3 loop is CASSPDYNEQFF. CDR3 in DNA: TGTGCCAGCAGCCCAGATTACAATGAGCAGTTCTTC.

The chain couples TRBV6-5 to TRBJ1-2; D is ambiguous. The CDR3 spans 12 residues. V dropped 6 bases and J dropped 0 bases, with 5 bases sitting between them. Per germline, CDR1 MNHEY and CDR2 SVGAGI. The CDR3 sequence: CASRRPNYGYTF. In nucleotides, the CDR3 is TGTGCCAGCAGGCGGCCTAACTATGGCTACACCTTC.

This clone is a singleton in its sample. The J gene is TRBJ2-1, the V gene TRBV4-2; D gene ambiguous. The CDR3 has 15 amino acids. Trimming cost V 2 bases and J 0 bases, with 8 bases left between them. Germline V gene sequence: CDR1 LGHNA, CDR2 YNFKEQ. Here the CDR3 DNA reads TGTGCCAGCAGCCAAACACCTAGCTCCTACAATGAGCAGTTCTTC. It translates to CASSQTPSSYNEQFF.

The chain joins TRBV27 to TRBJ2-7; no clear D. The germline V gene encodes CDR1 MNHEY and CDR2 SMNVEV (reference sequence). V lost 3 bases to trimming and J lost 0 bases, with 9 bases between them. The length of the CDR3 is 14 residues. As DNA, the CDR3 is TGTGCCAGCAGTTTTTCTCTAGGCTCCTACGAGCAGTACTTC. Its protein product is CASSFSLGSYEQYF.

The rearrangement links TRBV28 to TRBJ1-5, with 11 bases fitting TRBD1. Germline CDR1 reads MDHEN; CDR2 reads SYDVKM. The CDR3 length is 16 residues. V was clipped by 8 bases and J by 5 bases; unmatched bases: 11. CDR3 region: CASYKRDRGFDQPQHF. CDR3 nucleotide sequence: TGTGCCAGCTATAAACGGGACAGGGGGTTTGATCAGCCCCAGCATTTT.

The chain uses TRBV18 and TRBJ2-7, with TRBD2 matching over 8 bases. CDR1 and CDR2 (germline): KGHSH, LQKENI. This CDR3 region has 17 residues. Unmatched junction bases numbered 11, after V lost 2 bases and J lost 2 bases. For the CDR3, the DNA is TGTGCCAGCTCACCAGCGGCTAGCGGGCCACTCCCCTACGAGCAGTACTTC. It specifies CASSPAASGPLPYEQYF.

This clone was detected once. The chain recombines TRBV14 with TRBJ2-5, with TRBD2 identical over 13 bases. Per germline, CDR1 SGHDN and CDR2 FVKESK. The CDR3 totals 18 residues. Unmatched junction bases numbered 6, after V lost 2 bases and J lost 0 bases. This chain's CDR3 is CASSQLRTSGSYQETQYF. CDR3 DNA: TGTGCCAGCAGCCAACTGCGGACTAGCGGGAGCTACCAAGAGACCCAGTACTTC.

This clone was found a few times. The chain has TRBV30 and TRBJ1-4; D may be TRBD1 (6 bases). Trimming took 1 base from V and 8 from J, leaving 14 bases between them. CDR3 length: 14 residues. Germline V gene lookup returns CDR1 GTSNPN and CDR2 SVGIG (reference sequence). The CDR3 DNA is TGTGCCTGGAGTGCAGGGGTGGGCCTGGAAAAACTGTTTTTT. Its translation is CAWSAGVGLEKLFF.

This chain connects TRBV19 to TRBJ2-1, with a possible D match to TRBD1 (5 bases). This CDR3 is built from 17 residues. Germline CDR1 and CDR2: LNHDA and SQIVND (reference sequence). Trimming pared 5 bases from V and 10 bases from J, leaving 27 bases between. The CDR3 DNA reads TGTGCCAGTAGTTATGAGTCGTCTTGGGGCTTTGAAGGGGAGCAGTTCTTC. Translated: CASSYESSWGFEGEQFF.

This chain links TRBV6-1 with TRBJ2-7; a weak D match, TRBD1 (5 bases). V dropped 2 bases and J dropped 3 bases, with 8 bases sitting between them. CDR3 size: 13 residues. Germline CDR1 reads MNHNS; CDR2 reads SASEGT. CDR3 nucleotide sequence: TGTGCCAGCAGTGAACAGGGATTCTACGAGCAGTACTTC. This sequence encodes CASSEQGFYEQYF.

CDR3 DNA: TGTGCCAGCAGTACGACAGGGGCGGACACCATATATTTT. It yields the protein CASSTTGADTIYF. The chain is built from TRBV12-3 or TRBV12-4 and TRBJ1-3; 8 nucleotides agree with TRBD1. The CDR3 runs 13 residues. The trim removed 5 bases at V and 8 bases at J, leaving 5 bases unmatched.

This clone was observed a handful of times. The chain couples TRBV11-2 to TRBJ2-3; 7 bases line up with TRBD1. The germline V gene has CDR1 SGHAT and CDR2 FQNNGV. V dropped 1 base and J dropped 4; count of bases not matched to a gene: 2. The CDR3 contains 14 residues. The CDR3 DNA reads TGTGCCAGCAGCTTAGGGGACAGACCAGATACGCAGTATTTT. Its translation: CASSLGDRPDTQYF.

The gene calls are TRBV28 and TRBJ2-1, with 7 positions matching TRBD2. V was pared by 4 bases and J by 8 bases, with 5 bases of the junction left unmatched. Germline V gene sequence: CDR1 MDHEN, CDR2 SYDVKM. This CDR3 is built from 13 residues. CDR3 region: CASSYRLAHEQFF. The CDR3 bases are TGTGCCAGCAGTTACCGACTAGCCCATGAGCAGTTCTTC.

This chain links TRBV4-2 with TRBJ1-6; D remains unclear. The germline V gene encodes CDR1 LGHNA and CDR2 YNFKEQ. The CDR3 runs 14 residues. V was cut by 0 bases and J by 7 bases, with 7 bases left in between. The CDR3 is CASSQDLLNSPLHF. DNA for the CDR3: TGTGCCAGCAGCCAAGATCTTCTGAATTCACCCCTCCACTTT.